Each of the 20 T cell receptor beta chains below was sequenced from the same sample in a study of OX40 agonist ivuxolimab in advanced cancers. Profiled with immunoSEQ multiplex PCR; TCRdb holds only in-frame clones, not every one. The table shows 50,000 to 70,000 clones, with less than 90% occurring only once. Sequenced material: CD4+ or CD8+ T cells sorted from blood, taken in a trial of the OX40 agonist ivuxolimab. The receptor set was obtained from an adult with an advanced solid tumor such as melanoma, head and neck, liver or kidney cancer.

The gene calls are TRBV12-5 and TRBJ2-1; 14 nucleotides align to TRBD2. Trimming cost V 6 bases and J 7 bases; bases outside gene matches: 5. This CDR3 has 15 amino acids. Germline V gene sequence: CDR1 LGHNT, CDR2 FRNRAP. CDR3 in amino acids: CASGLGTSGGNEQFF. The CDR3 coding sequence is TGTGCTAGTGGCCTGGGGACTAGCGGGGGTAATGAGCAGTTCTTC.

V usage is TRBV12-5 and J usage is TRBJ2-7, with a weak D call TRBD1 (6 bases). Between the trimmed V and J ends, which lost 0 bases and 6 bases, there was a span of 24 bases. The germline gives CDR1 LGHNT, CDR2 FRNRAP. The CDR3 sequence is 18 residues long. This CDR3 reads CASGLVLGRGAGVPEQYF. Written as DNA, the CDR3 is TGTGCTAGTGGTTTGGTACTGGGTAGGGGCGCAGGGGTGCCCGAGCAGTACTTC.

The chain joins TRBV6-6 to TRBJ2-5, with D tentatively TRBD2 (5 bases). V lost 2 bases to trimming and J lost 3 bases, with 10 bases between them. Per the germline V gene, CDR1 is MNHNY and CDR2 is SVGAGI (reference sequence). The CDR3 spans 14 residues. The CDR3 DNA sequence: TGTGCCAGCAGTTACCCGGGATCTGAAGAGACCCAGTACTTC. This gives the protein CASSYPGSEETQYF.

The rearrangement uses TRBV19 and TRBJ1-2, with D hard to call. Germline-derived CDR1 and CDR2 are LNHDA and SQIVND (reference sequence). Trimming left V 7 bases short and J 8 bases short, with 20 bases between. The CDR3 runs to 14 residues. The DNA for the CDR3 is TGTGCCAGTACCATACCTTACGTGTTAGGAGGCTACACCTTC. Protein sequence: CASTIPYVLGGYTF.

The rearrangement links TRBV6-6 to TRBJ2-7; possibly TRBD1 for D (5 bases). V was pared by 7 bases and J by 0 bases, with 16 bases between. Germline loops: CDR1 MNHNY, CDR2 SVGAGI (reference sequence). There are 15 residues in the CDR3. CDR3 nucleotides: TGTGCCAGCAAACCCACACCGACAGCCTCCTACGAGCAGTACTTC. Translation: CASKPTPTASYEQYF.

On this clone: The junction differs from germline at one of its ends, possibly a read error. The chain is built from TRBV2 and TRBJ2-2; TRBD2 is a possible D gene (5 bases). The CDR3 consists of 15 residues. Germline CDR1 is SNHLY and CDR2 is FYNNEI. The CDR3 spells CASSVNSVETGEPFF. In DNA form, the CDR3 reads TGTGCCAGCAGTGTAAACAGCGTCGAAACCGGGGAGCCGTTTTTT.

The chain combines TRBV18 with TRBJ2-5; 10 nucleotides agree with TRBD2. Per the germline V gene, CDR1 is KGHSH and CDR2 is LQKENI. CDR3 length equals 15 residues. V gave up 4 bases and J gave up 2 bases; unmatched junction bases: 4. CDR3 nucleotide sequence: TGTGCCAGCTCACAAGTGACTAGCGGGCAAGAGACCCAGTACTTC. Its protein product is CASSQVTSGQETQYF.

The chain recombines TRBV30 with TRBJ1-2, with TRBD1 matching 7 bases. CDR1 and CDR2 from the germline V gene are GTSNPN and SVGIG (reference sequence). This CDR3 comprises 13 residues. The junction had 6 bases not matched to a gene; V was cut back by 2 bases and J by 6 bases. The CDR3 nucleotides are TGTGCCTGGAGTCGAAGACAGGGTAATGGCTACACCTTC. It specifies CAWSRRQGNGYTF.

This sequence joins TRBV5-1 and TRBJ1-6; no firm D call. The V end was cut by 4 bases, the J end by 7 bases, with 15 bases between. The germline gives CDR1 SGHRS, CDR2 YFSETQ. CDR3 length: 15 amino acids. CDR3 nucleotides: TGCGCCAGCAGCCGGGAGAGCAGGAAGAATTCACCCCTCCACTTT. As protein: CASSRESRKNSPLHF.

The chain uses TRBV7-2 and TRBJ1-1; TRBD1 matches at 10 bases. Germline V gene lookup returns CDR1 SGHTA and CDR2 FQGNSA. With V trimmed by 5 bases and J by 3 bases, 9 bases remained unmatched. There are 16 residues in the CDR3. Here the CDR3 DNA reads TGTGCCAGCAGCCCAATCTGGGACAGGGGATACACTGAAGCTTTCTTT. The encoded protein is CASSPIWDRGYTEAFF.

The DNA for the CDR3 is TGCAGCGTTGGGGACTCCTATGGCTACACCTTC. Translation gives CSVGDSYGYTF. This chain connects TRBV29-1 to TRBJ1-2; a possible D gene is TRBD1 (5 bases). CDR3 length: 11 amino acids. CDR1 and CDR2 (germline): SQVTM, ANQGSEA. With 4 bases removed from V and 4 bases from J, the gap between germline ends came to 7 bases.

The chain is built from TRBV4-1 and TRBJ2-7, with D perhaps TRBD1 or TRBD2 (6 bases each). Germline CDR1 MGHRA, CDR2 YSYEKL. V was shortened by 4 bases and J by 3 bases, with 16 bases between the two germline ends. There are 15 residues in the CDR3. The chain's CDR3 is CASSRSFGGSYEQYF. Written as DNA, the CDR3 is TGCGCCAGCAGCCGAAGCTTCGGGGGCAGCTACGAGCAGTACTTC.

The rearrangement joins TRBV4-2 to TRBJ2-3; D unclear. The ends were cut back, 4 bases at V and 8 bases at J, with 16 bases in the middle. The length of the CDR3 is 14 residues. Germline loops: CDR1 LGHNA, CDR2 YNFKEQ. The CDR3 nucleotides read TGTGCCAGCAGCCCCCCAGGCTCGGGTGTTACGCAGTATTTT. Amino acids: CASSPPGSGVTQYF.

V and J are TRBV23-1 and TRBJ1-2; perhaps TRBD1 as D (5 bases). TRBV23-1 has ORF status, its function being uncertain. There are 18 residues in the CDR3. V gave up 4 bases and J gave up 1 base, with 22 bases separating them. For the CDR3, the DNA is TGCGCCAGCAGTCGGCCGGGACTCACGTCCCTTAGTAACTATGGCTACACCTTC. Translating gives CASSRPGLTSLSNYGYTF.

This chain uses TRBV5-8 with TRBJ2-7, with D perhaps TRBD1 (7 bases). CDR1 SGHTS and CDR2 YDEGEE come from the germline V gene. The CDR3 has 16 amino acids. The germline V and J ends were trimmed by 8 bases and 3 bases, with 24 bases remaining between them. CDR3: CASQNDRGTDFYEQYF. DNA for the CDR3: TGTGCCAGTCAGAACGACCGGGGGACAGACTTCTACGAGCAGTACTTC.

The chain links TRBV5-1 to TRBJ1-1, with no clear D. The V and J ends lost 0 bases and 0 bases respectively, with 6 bases between them. Looked up from germline, CDR1 is SGHRS and CDR2 is YFSETQ. CDR3 size: 14 residues. CDR3 sequence reads: CASSLGVLNTEAFF. The CDR3 bases are TGCGCCAGCAGCTTGGGGGTTTTGAACACTGAAGCTTTCTTT.

The chain has TRBV5-1 and TRBJ2-3, with D maybe TRBD2 (5 bases). V lost 4 bases and J 1 base, leaving 19 bases between the germline ends. Germline V gene sequence: CDR1 SGHRS, CDR2 YFSETQ. The CDR3 length is 17 residues. The CDR3 loop reads CASSPVDSPRGTDTQYF. In DNA, the CDR3 is TGCGCCAGCAGCCCGGTGGACTCCCCTCGGGGCACAGATACGCAGTATTTT.

This chain joins TRBV28 and TRBJ2-3; 7 positions agree with TRBD2. Germline loops: CDR1 MDHEN, CDR2 SYDVKM. The CDR3 covers 16 residues. Trimming cost V 3 bases and J 5 bases; bases outside gene matches: 11. The CDR3 here is CASSLSDAGVGDTQYF. The CDR3 bases are TGTGCCAGCAGTTTGTCTGATGCGGGGGTTGGAGATACGCAGTATTTT.

The CDR3: CASSPERRGRELFF. CDR3 DNA sequence: TGTGCCAGCAGCCCAGAACGTCGGGGGAGGGAGCTGTTTTTT. J is TRBJ2-2 and V is TRBV5-4, with D possibly being TRBD2 (6 bases). Trimming left V 4 bases short and J 9 bases short, with 16 bases between. The CDR3 is 14 amino acids. CDR1 SGHNT and CDR2 YYREEE come from the germline V gene (reference sequence).

Regarding this clone: One end of the junction does not line up with germline, which may come from a read error. This chain joins TRBV30 and TRBJ2-7; D is perhaps TRBD2 (6 bases). The CDR3 runs 13 residues. Per the germline V gene, CDR1 is GTSNPN and CDR2 is SVGIG (reference sequence). CDR3 nucleotide sequence: TGTGCCTGGAGTGTACGTCAAGGGACTCGGGTTTGTTTC. Protein: CAWSVRQGTRVCF.